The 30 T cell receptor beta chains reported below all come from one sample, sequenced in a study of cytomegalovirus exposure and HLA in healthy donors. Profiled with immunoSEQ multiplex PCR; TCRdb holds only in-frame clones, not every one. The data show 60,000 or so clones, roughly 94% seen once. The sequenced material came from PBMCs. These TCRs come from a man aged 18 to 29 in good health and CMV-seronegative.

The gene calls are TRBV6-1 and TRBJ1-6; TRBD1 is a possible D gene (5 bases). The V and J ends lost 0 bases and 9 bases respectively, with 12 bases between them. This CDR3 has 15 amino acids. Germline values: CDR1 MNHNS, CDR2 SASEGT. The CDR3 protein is CASSEAQGRGSPLHF. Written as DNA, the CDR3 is TGTGCCAGCAGTGAAGCTCAGGGAAGGGGTTCACCCCTCCACTTT.

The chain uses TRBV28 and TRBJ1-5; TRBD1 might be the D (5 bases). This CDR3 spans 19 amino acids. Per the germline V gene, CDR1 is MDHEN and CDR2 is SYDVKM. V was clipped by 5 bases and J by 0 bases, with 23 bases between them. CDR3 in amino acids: CASSQSQGPISYSNQPQHF. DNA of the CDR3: TGTGCCAGCAGTCAAAGTCAGGGTCCCATATCGTATAGCAATCAGCCCCAGCATTTT.

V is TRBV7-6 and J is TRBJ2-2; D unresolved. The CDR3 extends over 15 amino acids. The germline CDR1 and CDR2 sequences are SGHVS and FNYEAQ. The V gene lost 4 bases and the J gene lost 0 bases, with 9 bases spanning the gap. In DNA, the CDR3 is TGTGCCAGCAGCTCAACACCCACGAACACCGGGGAGCTGTTTTTT. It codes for CASSSTPTNTGELFF.

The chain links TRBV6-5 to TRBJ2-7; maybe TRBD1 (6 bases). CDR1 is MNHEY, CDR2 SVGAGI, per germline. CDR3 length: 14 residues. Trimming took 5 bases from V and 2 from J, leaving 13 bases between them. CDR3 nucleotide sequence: TGTGCCAGCAGTCCAGGGGCAGCTACCTACGAGCAGTACTTC. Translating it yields CASSPGAATYEQYF.

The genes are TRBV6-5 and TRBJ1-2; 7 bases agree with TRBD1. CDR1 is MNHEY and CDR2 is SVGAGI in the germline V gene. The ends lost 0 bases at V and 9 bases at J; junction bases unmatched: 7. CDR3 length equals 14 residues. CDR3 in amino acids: CASSYSGTDRRYTF. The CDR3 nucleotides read TGTGCCAGCAGTTACTCAGGGACAGACAGACGCTACACCTTC.

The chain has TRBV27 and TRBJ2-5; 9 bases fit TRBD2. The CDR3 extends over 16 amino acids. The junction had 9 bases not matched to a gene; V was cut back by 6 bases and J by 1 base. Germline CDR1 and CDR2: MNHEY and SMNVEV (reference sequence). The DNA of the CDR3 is TGTGCCAGCAGATCGCGACCTAGCGGGACCCAAGAGACCCAGTACTTC. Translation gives CASRSRPSGTQETQYF.

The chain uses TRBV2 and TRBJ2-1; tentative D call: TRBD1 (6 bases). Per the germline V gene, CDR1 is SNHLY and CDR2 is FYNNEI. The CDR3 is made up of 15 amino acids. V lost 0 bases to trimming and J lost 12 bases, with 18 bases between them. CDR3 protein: CASSEAQLGGWVQFF. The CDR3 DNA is TGTGCCAGCAGTGAAGCGCAATTAGGGGGTTGGGTGCAGTTCTTC.

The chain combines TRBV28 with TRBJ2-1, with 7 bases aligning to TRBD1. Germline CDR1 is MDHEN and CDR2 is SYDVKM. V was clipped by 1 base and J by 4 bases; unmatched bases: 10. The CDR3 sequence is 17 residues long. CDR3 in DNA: TGTGCCAGCAGTTTATACCCCGGACAGGCGACATACAATGAGCAGTTCTTC. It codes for CASSLYPGQATYNEQFF.

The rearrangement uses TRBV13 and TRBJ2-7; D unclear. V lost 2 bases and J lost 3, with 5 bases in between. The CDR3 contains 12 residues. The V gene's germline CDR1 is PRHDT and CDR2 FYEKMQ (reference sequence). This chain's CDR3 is CASSLNSYEQYF. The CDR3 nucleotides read TGTGCCAGCAGCTTAAACAGCTACGAGCAGTACTTC.

The CDR3 sequence is CASSDEGRRTEAFF. As DNA, the CDR3 is TGTGCCAGCAGTGATGAGGGAAGGAGGACTGAAGCTTTCTTT. V is TRBV6-1 and J is TRBJ1-1; D is unclear. CDR1 MNHNS and CDR2 SASEGT come from the germline V gene. V was shortened by 3 bases and J by 5 bases, with 13 bases between the two germline ends. The CDR3 is 14 residues long.

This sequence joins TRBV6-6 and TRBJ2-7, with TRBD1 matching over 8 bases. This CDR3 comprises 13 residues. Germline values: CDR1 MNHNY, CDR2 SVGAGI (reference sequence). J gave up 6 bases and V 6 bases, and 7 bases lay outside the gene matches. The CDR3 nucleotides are TGTGCCAGCAGCTCCGGGACAGGAGGCGAGCAGTACTTC. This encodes CASSSGTGGEQYF.

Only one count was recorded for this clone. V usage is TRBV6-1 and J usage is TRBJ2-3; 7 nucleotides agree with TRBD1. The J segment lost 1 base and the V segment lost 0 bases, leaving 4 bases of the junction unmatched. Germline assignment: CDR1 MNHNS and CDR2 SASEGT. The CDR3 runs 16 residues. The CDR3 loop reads CASSEATGIGTDTQYF. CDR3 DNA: TGTGCCAGCAGTGAAGCGACAGGGATAGGCACAGATACGCAGTATTTT.

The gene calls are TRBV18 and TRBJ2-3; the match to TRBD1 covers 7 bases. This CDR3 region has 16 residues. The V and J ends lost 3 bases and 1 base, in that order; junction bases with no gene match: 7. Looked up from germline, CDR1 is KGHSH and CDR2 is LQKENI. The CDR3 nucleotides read TGTGCCAGCTCACCCACTCAGGGGGTAGGCACAGATACGCAGTATTTT. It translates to CASSPTQGVGTDTQYF.

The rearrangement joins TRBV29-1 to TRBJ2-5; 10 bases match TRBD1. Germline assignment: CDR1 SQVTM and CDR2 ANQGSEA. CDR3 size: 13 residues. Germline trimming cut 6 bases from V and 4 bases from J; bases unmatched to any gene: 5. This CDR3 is CSVPTGGGETQYF. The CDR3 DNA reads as TGCAGCGTACCGACAGGGGGCGGAGAGACCCAGTACTTC.

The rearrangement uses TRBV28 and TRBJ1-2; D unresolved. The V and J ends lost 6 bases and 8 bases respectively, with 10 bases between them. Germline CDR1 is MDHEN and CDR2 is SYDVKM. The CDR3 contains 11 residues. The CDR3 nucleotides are TGTGCCAGCAGGGTGGAGGGAGGCTACACCTTC. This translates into CASRVEGGYTF.

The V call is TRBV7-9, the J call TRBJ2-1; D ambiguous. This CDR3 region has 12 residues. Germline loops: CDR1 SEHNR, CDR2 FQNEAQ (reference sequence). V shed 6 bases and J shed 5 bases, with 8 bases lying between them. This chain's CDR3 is CASSMGNNEQFF. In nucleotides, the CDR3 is TGTGCCAGCAGTATGGGCAACAATGAGCAGTTCTTC.

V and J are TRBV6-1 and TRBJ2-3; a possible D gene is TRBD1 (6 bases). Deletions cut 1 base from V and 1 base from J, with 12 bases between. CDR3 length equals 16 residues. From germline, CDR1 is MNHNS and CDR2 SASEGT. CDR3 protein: CASSEEVYRGTDTQYF. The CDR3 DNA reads TGTGCCAGCAGTGAAGAAGTTTACAGGGGCACAGATACGCAGTATTTT.

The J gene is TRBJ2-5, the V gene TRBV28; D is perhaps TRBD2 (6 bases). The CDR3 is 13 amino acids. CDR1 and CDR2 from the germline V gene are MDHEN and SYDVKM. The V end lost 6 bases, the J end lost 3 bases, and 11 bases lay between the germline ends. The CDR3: CASRWGVEETQYF. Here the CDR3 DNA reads TGTGCCAGCAGATGGGGGGTCGAAGAGACCCAGTACTTC.

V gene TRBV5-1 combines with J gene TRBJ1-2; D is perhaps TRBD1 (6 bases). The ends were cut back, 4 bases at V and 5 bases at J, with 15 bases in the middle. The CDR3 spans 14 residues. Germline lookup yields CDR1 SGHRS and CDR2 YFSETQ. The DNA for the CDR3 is TGCGCCAGCAGCCCAACAGGGTTTTCGTATGGCTACACCTTC. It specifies CASSPTGFSYGYTF.

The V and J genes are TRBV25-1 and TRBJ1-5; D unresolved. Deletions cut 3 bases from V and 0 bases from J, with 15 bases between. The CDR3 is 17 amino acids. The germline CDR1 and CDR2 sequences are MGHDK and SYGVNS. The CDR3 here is CASSDIMTRPSNQPQHF. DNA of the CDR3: TGTGCCAGCAGTGATATTATGACACGACCTAGCAATCAGCCCCAGCATTTT.

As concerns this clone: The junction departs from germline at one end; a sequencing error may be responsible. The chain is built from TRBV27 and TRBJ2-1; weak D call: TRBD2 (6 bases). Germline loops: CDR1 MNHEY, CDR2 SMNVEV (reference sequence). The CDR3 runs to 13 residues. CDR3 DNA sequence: TGTGCCAGCAGTTTTGGAGGGAGTTGGGGAGCGGTCTTC. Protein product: CASSFGGSWGAVF.

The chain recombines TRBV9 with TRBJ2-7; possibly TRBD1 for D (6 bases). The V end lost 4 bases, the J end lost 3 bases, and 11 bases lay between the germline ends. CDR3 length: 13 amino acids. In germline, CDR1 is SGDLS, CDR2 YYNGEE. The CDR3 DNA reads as TGTGCCAGCAGCCGGGACACCAACTACGAGCAGTACTTC. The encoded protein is CASSRDTNYEQYF.

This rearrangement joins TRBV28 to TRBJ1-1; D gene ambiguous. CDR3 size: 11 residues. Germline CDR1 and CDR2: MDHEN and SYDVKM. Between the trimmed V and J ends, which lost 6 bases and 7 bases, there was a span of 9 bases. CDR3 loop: CASRESGEAFF. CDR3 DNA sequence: TGTGCCAGCAGGGAGTCGGGTGAAGCTTTCTTT. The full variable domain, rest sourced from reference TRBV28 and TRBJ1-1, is DVKVTQSSRYLVKRTGEKVFLECVQDMDHENMFWYRQDPGLGLRLIYFSYDVKMKEKGDIPEGYSVSREKKERFSLILESASTNQTSMYLCASRESGEAFFGQGTRLTVV.

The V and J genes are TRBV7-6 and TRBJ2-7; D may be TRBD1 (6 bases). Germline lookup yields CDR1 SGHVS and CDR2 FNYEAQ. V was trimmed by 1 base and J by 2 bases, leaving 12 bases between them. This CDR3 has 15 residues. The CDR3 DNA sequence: TGTGCCAGCAGCTTAGTGTTAGGACAGACCTACGAGCAGTACTTC. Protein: CASSLVLGQTYEQYF.

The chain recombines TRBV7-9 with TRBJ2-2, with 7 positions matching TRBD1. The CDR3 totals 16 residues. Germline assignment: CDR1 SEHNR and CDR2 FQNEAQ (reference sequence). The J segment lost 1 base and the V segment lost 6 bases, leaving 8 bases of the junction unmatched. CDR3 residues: CASRLTGTENTGELFF. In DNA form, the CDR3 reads TGTGCCAGCAGACTTACCGGGACAGAGAACACCGGGGAGCTGTTTTTT.

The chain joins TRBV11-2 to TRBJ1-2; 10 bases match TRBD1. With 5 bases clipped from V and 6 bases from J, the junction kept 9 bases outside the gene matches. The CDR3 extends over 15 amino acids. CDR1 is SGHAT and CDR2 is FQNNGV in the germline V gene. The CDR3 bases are TGTGCCAGCAGCCCGTCGACAGGGGGCGCACATGGCTACACCTTC. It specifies CASSPSTGGAHGYTF.

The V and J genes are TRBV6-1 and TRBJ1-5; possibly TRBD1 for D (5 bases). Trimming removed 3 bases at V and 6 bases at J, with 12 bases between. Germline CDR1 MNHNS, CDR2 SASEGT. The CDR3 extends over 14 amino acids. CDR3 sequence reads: CASSDQGGFQPQHF. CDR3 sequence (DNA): TGTGCCAGCAGTGACCAGGGAGGTTTTCAGCCCCAGCATTTT.

CDR3 nucleotides: TGTGCCAGCAGCCTCTCTGACAGGGACGAGCAGTACTTC. Its protein is CASSLSDRDEQYF. The chain employs TRBV7-9 and TRBJ2-5, with 7 nucleotides matching TRBD1. The J call may be wrong; the DNA end is better matched by TRBJ2-7. CDR3 length: 13 residues. CDR1 and CDR2 from the germline V gene are SEHNR and FQNEAQ (reference sequence).

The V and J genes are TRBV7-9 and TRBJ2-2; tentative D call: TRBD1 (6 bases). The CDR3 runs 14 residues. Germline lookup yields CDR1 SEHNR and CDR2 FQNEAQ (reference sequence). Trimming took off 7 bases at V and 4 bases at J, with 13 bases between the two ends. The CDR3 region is CASTIQGSTGELFF. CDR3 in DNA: TGTGCCAGCACCATACAGGGATCCACCGGGGAGCTGTTTTTT.

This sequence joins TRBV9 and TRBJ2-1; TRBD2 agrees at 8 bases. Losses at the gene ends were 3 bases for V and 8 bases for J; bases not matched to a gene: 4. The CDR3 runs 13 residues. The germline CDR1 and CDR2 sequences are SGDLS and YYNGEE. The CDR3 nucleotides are TGTGCCAGCAGCGCAGCGGGAGCGGATGAGCAGTTCTTC. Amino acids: CASSAAGADEQFF.